These 13 T cell receptor beta chains came from one sample sequenced in a study of T cell clonality in common variable immunodeficiency. Libraries were prepared by immunoSEQ multiplex PCR; TCRdb keeps only in-frame clonotypes and omits some of them. This repertoire holds about 35,000 clones, and none appear only once. Their recognized antigens are unknown. Notes on the study in general: In common variable immunodeficiency, TCR beta chains reportedly carried fewer deletions and N-nucleotide insertions.

Sequenced material: peripheral blood mononuclear cells. These receptors originate from a human donor with common variable immunodeficiency.

This clone was seen many times. The read ends 3 residues early relative to the CDR3; the germline J gene fills the gap. The chain combines TRBV6-1 with TRBJ1-1, with 9 bases identical to TRBD1. This CDR3 is 12 amino acids long. Germline assignment: CDR1 MNHNS and CDR2 SASEGT. The covered CDR3 bases are TGTGCCAGCAGTGTAGGGACAGGGGAA. Residues: CASSVGTGE. The full CDR3 protein is CASSVGTGEAFF.

This clone was detected a few times. The CDR3 is cut off 3 residues early in the read; its end comes from the germline J gene. This chain connects TRBV2 to TRBJ1-2; possibly TRBD1 for D (5 bases). V lost 6 bases, J lost 3 bases, and 23 bases lay in between. The CDR3 is made up of 17 amino acids. Germline CDR1 SNHLY, CDR2 FYNNEI. CDR3 sequence reads: CASSQRPGVRGYYGYTF. Incomplete CDR3 DNA: TGTGCCAGCAGCCAAAGGCCAGGAGTGAGGGGCTACTATGGC.

The table lists this clone with many counts. The read stops 3 residues short of the end of the CDR3; the missing end is completed from the germline J gene. The rearrangement links TRBV20-1 to TRBJ2-7, with TRBD1 identical over 11 bases. Trimming cost V 0 bases and J 2 bases; bases outside gene matches: 3. This CDR3 has 15 residues. Germline V CDR1 and CDR2: DFQATT, SNEGSKA (reference sequence). The sequenced part of the CDR3 DNA is TGCAGTGCTAGAGACGGGACAGGGGGTGCCTACGAG. This sequence encodes CSARDGTGGAYE. The whole CDR3 protein reads CSARDGTGGAYEQYF.

Turning to this clone: The read falls 3 residues short of the CDR3 end, and the missing part is taken from the germline J gene. The V call is TRBV7-9, the J call TRBJ1-5; 8 positions match TRBD1. V was clipped by 5 bases and J by 1 base; unmatched bases: 4. The CDR3 is made up of 15 amino acids. Germline values: CDR1 SEHNR, CDR2 FQNEAQ (reference sequence). The CDR3 bases that were read are TGTGCCAGCAGCCGGGGACAGGAAAGCAATCAGCCC. This sequence encodes CASSRGQESNQP. The whole CDR3 region reads CASSRGQESNQPQHF.

Worth noting for this clone: Coverage ceases 3 residues before the CDR3 finishes, and the germline J gene fills in the end. This chain connects TRBV19 to TRBJ1-2; maybe TRBD1 (6 bases). The CDR3 is made up of 13 amino acids. Per germline, CDR1 LNHDA and CDR2 SQIVND (reference sequence). Trimming took off 4 bases at V and 6 bases at J, with 12 bases between the two ends. CDR3 amino acids: CASSTNRQDGYTF. The CDR3 bases that were read are TGTGCCAGTAGTACGAATAGACAGGATGGC.

This clone was counted at least ten times. The CDR3 end falls 3 residues outside the read, so it is completed with the germline J gene. The gene calls are TRBV7-3 and TRBJ1-6; D gene ambiguous. The germline gives CDR1 SGHTA, CDR2 FQGTGA. Trimming took 1 base from V and 9 from J, leaving 13 bases between them. The CDR3 length is 15 residues. The CDR3 sequence: CASSLNPGSTSPLHF. CDR3 bases read: TGTGCCAGCAGCTTAAATCCGGGTAGTACTTCACCC.

This clone was seen repeatedly, ten times or more. Read sequence stops 3 residues before the CDR3 end, and the germline J gene provides the missing end. This chain connects TRBV30 to TRBJ1-2, with 8 bases matching TRBD1. The CDR3 covers 12 residues. Germline V gene lookup returns CDR1 GTSNPN and CDR2 SVGIG (reference sequence). CDR3 DNA (partial): TGTGCCTGGATCCTACAGGGGGAGGGC. Translation gives CAWILQGEG. The full CDR3 sequence reads CAWILQGEGYTF.

This clone was counted ten times or more. The DNA ends 3 residues before the CDR3 does, and the rest of the CDR3 is filled in from the germline J gene. The V gene is TRBV29-1, the J gene TRBJ2-5; a weak D match, TRBD2 (5 bases). Deletions cut 4 bases from V and 7 bases from J, with 13 bases between. The CDR3 consists of 12 residues. From germline, CDR1 is SQVTM and CDR2 ANQGSEA. The CDR3 here is CSVGQEVWTQYF. CDR3 DNA (partial): TGCAGCGTTGGCCAGGAGGTATGGACC.

Relative to its sample, this clone is medium-sized. Read coverage stops 3 residues before the CDR3 terminus; the germline J gene supplies the remainder. The V and J genes are TRBV2 and TRBJ2-3; D uncertain. The germline V gene has CDR1 SNHLY and CDR2 FYNNEI. The CDR3 length is 14 residues. V dropped 1 base and J dropped 2 bases, with 7 bases sitting between them. The CDR3: CASSEGLYTDTQYF. The CDR3 bases that were read are TGTGCCAGCAGTGAAGGACTCTACACAGATACG.

This clone has a count of ten or more. The read ends 3 residues early relative to the CDR3; the germline J gene fills the gap. The rearrangement links TRBV30 to TRBJ1-5; D might be TRBD1 (5 bases). This CDR3 has 15 residues. The germline V gene encodes CDR1 GTSNPN and CDR2 SVGIG (reference sequence). V lost 1 base and J lost 7, with 17 bases in between. The CDR3 is CAWSEGTARDQPQHF. CDR3 DNA, as far as it was read: TGTGCCTGGAGTGAAGGGACTGCTCGAGACCAGCCC.

This clone is deemed medium-sized. The observed sequence ends 3 residues before the CDR3 terminus, with the missing tail filled in from the germline J gene. The chain couples TRBV29-1 to TRBJ2-7, with D uncertain. Per germline, CDR1 SQVTM and CDR2 ANQGSEA. This CDR3 spans 13 amino acids. Trimming took off 4 bases at V and 0 bases at J, with 10 bases between the two ends. The CDR3 is CSVVLVSSYEQYF. The CDR3 bases that were read are TGCAGCGTTGTGCTAGTTAGCTCCTACGAG.

This clone was seen a handful of times. The read is 3 residues too short to cover the CDR3 end, so that end is filled in from the germline J gene. V usage is TRBV7-2 and J usage is TRBJ1-1; no definite D call. V lost 2 bases, J lost 4 bases, and 8 bases lay in between. Germline-derived CDR1 and CDR2 are SGHTA and FQGNSA. There are 13 residues in the CDR3. This CDR3 is CASSLYEGTEAFF. CDR3 DNA (partial): TGTGCCAGCAGCTTATATGAGGGCACTGAA.

As concerns this clone: Sequencing ends 3 residues short of the CDR3 end; the germline J gene provides the rest. The chain is built from TRBV2 and TRBJ2-7, with D perhaps TRBD1 (7 bases). CDR3 size: 16 residues. CDR1 and CDR2 (germline): SNHLY, FYNNEI. The V gene lost 9 bases and the J gene lost 2 bases, with 23 bases spanning the gap. The covered CDR3 bases are TGTGCCAGAGGGGGGCCCGGGACAGCAAAAACCTACGAG. Translating it yields CARGGPGTAKTYE. The whole CDR3 protein is CARGGPGTAKTYEQYF.